This T cell receptor (beta chain) emerged from a study of cytomegalovirus exposure and HLA in healthy donors. Study information: Drawn from HLA-typed donors, tens of millions of unique TCRs were held in an early data release.

The junction had 13 bases not matched to a gene; V was cut back by 5 bases and J by 7 bases. This CDR3 spans 15 amino acids. Germline lookup yields CDR1 SEHNR and CDR2 FQNEAQ (reference sequence). The study, taken as a whole, reports: Earlier results showed most TCR beta V segments being productive about 90% or about 30% of the time. Later analysis found that TCR beta chains associated with HLA were more clonally expanded than other, equally common chains. Analyzed later, association rates of TCRs varied across HLA loci, with DRB1 most and HLA-C fewest.

In the case of this clone: The antigen remains undetermined.

Vbeta (60) and Jbeta (13) primers were used in the PCR. Repertoires were generated with immunoSEQ multiplex PCR, while TCRdb's copy carries only in-frame clones and drops some. The sample carries 170,000 or so clones, about 69% recorded once. Sequenced sample: PBMCs. The J gene is TRBJ2-7, the V gene TRBV7-9, with 8 bases identical to TRBD1. This clonotype was sampled from a male donor in good health and CMV-seronegative. This CDR3 is CASSPSGTGDFEQYF. DNA of the CDR3: TGTGCCAGCAGCCCGTCCGGGACAGGAGACTTTGAGCAGTACTTC. Supplemented by reference TRBV7-9 and TRBJ2-7, the full variable domain reads DTGVSQNPRHKITKRGQNVTFRCDPISEHNRLYWYRQTLGQGPEFLTYFQNEAQLEKSRLLSDRFSAERPKGSFSTLEIQRTEQGDSAMYLCASSPSGTGDFEQYFGPGTRLTVT.